Below, 9 T cell receptor beta chains from the same sample are listed, as sequenced in a study of shared clonotypes between healthy human individuals. Sequenced by immunoSEQ multiplex PCR; TCRdb stores in-frame clones only, minus some. The repertoire holds a few million clones, 85% to 95% seen once, with roughly 0.13% in the top ten. Sequencing was performed on naive CD4+ T cells sorted from blood. Sample subset: CD45RA+ positively selected. These receptors all come from a man aged 18 to 29 in good health.

The chain links TRBV5-5 to TRBJ2-7; 10 bases match TRBD1. Germline trimming cut 2 bases from V and 4 bases from J; bases unmatched to any gene: 6. Germline V gives CDR1 SGHKS, CDR2 YYEKEE (reference sequence). The CDR3 runs to 15 residues. The CDR3 loop is CASSFQGTGVYEQYF. The CDR3 DNA follows: TGTGCCAGCAGCTTTCAGGGGACAGGGGTTTACGAGCAGTACTTC. The complete variable domain, with remaining parts taken from reference TRBV5-5 and TRBJ2-7, reads DAGVTQSPTHLIKTRGQQVTLRCSPISGHKSVSWYQQVLGQGPQFIFQYYEKEERGRGNFPDRFSARQFPNYSSELNVNALLLGDSALYLCASSFQGTGVYEQYFGPGTRLTVT.

The chain combines TRBV4-1 with TRBJ2-5; D may match TRBD1 or TRBD2 (5 bases each). Between the trimmed V and J ends, which lost 2 bases and 5 bases, there was a span of 18 bases. The CDR3 extends over 16 amino acids. CDR1 is MGHRA and CDR2 is YSYEKL in the germline V gene. CDR3 loop: CASSQSSGPLGETQYF. The CDR3 coding sequence is TGCGCCAGCAGCCAATCCTCGGGACCTCTAGGGGAGACCCAGTACTTC.

The chain recombines TRBV6-6 with TRBJ2-3; perhaps TRBD1 as D (5 bases). The germline CDR1 and CDR2 sequences are MNHNY and SVGAGI (reference sequence). V was trimmed by 3 bases and J by 0 bases, leaving 10 bases between them. The CDR3 contains 15 residues. CDR3 DNA: TGTGCCAGCAGTTATACAGGAGCTAGCACAGATACGCAGTATTTT. Encoded protein: CASSYTGASTDTQYF.

The chain links TRBV30 to TRBJ2-5, with TRBD1 as a possible D gene (5 bases). Germline CDR1 GTSNPN, CDR2 SVGIG (reference sequence). The CDR3 runs 11 residues. The ends were cut back, 5 bases at V and 4 bases at J, with 8 bases in the middle. CDR3 DNA: TGTGCCTGGCAGGGAACAGAGACCCAGTACTTC. Its protein product is CAWQGTETQYF.

The chain links TRBV7-2 to TRBJ2-7; D not certain. The CDR3 extends over 12 amino acids. With 5 bases removed from V and 9 bases from J, the gap between germline ends came to 14 bases. CDR1 and CDR2 (germline): SGHTA, FQGNSA. In DNA, the CDR3 is TGTGCCAGCAGCCCGTCGGGTTTAGGGCAGTACTTC. Translated: CASSPSGLGQYF. Looking up the rest from reference TRBV7-2 and TRBJ2-7 gives the full variable domain: GAGVSQSPSNKVTEKGKDVELRCDPISGHTALYWYRQSLGQGLEFLIYFQGNSAPDKSGLPSDRFSAERTGGSVSTLTIQRTQQEDSAVYLCASSPSGLGQYFGPGTRLTVT.

This chain's CDR3 is CAWLGGNEKLFF. CDR3 nucleotides: TGTGCCTGGCTGGGAGGTAATGAAAAACTGTTTTTT. The chain uses TRBV30 and TRBJ1-4; no clear D. The germline CDR1 and CDR2 sequences are GTSNPN and SVGIG (reference sequence). The CDR3 has 12 residues. The germline V and J ends were trimmed by 5 bases and 4 bases, with 8 bases remaining between them.

The gene calls are TRBV12-5 and TRBJ1-5; 8 nucleotides line up with TRBD1. The CDR3 extends over 14 amino acids. Unmatched junction bases numbered 4, after V lost 4 bases and J lost 5 bases. CDR1 and CDR2 (germline): LGHNT, FRNRAP. The CDR3 loop reads CASGSGTGYQPQHF. CDR3 bases: TGTGCTAGTGGTTCCGGGACAGGATATCAGCCCCAGCATTTT.

The chain recombines TRBV18 with TRBJ2-1; 8 nucleotides match TRBD1. The germline gives CDR1 KGHSH, CDR2 LQKENI. J was trimmed by 7 bases and V by 8 bases; bases with no gene match: 10. The CDR3 sequence is 14 residues long. CDR3 amino acids: CASARDRSSNEQFF. In nucleotides, the CDR3 is TGTGCCAGCGCCCGGGACAGGTCTAGTAATGAGCAGTTCTTC.

The chain combines TRBV2 with TRBJ2-1, with D possibly matching TRBD1 (5 bases). This CDR3 is 13 amino acids long. Trimming stripped 5 bases from V and 13 bases from J, with 18 bases between. CDR1 is SNHLY, CDR2 FYNNEI, per germline. The CDR3 protein is CASSPTPPGSQFF. DNA for the CDR3: TGTGCCAGCAGTCCTACCCCCCCAGGGTCTCAGTTCTTC.